These 14 T cell receptor beta chains originate from one sample sequenced in a study of cytomegalovirus exposure and HLA in healthy donors. PCR employed 60 Vbeta and 13 Jbeta primers. Sequencing was performed with immunoSEQ multiplex PCR; in TCRdb, only in-frame clones are kept and a portion is missing. The sample lists about 160,000 clones, 60% to 85% occurring once. Specimen: PBMCs. Receptors originate from a man aged 35-49 years in good health and CMV-seropositive.

This rearrangement joins TRBV5-5 to TRBJ1-1; D call uncertain. Trimming removed 7 bases at V and 5 bases at J, with 15 bases between. This CDR3 spans 13 amino acids. Germline V lookup: CDR1 SGHKS, CDR2 YYEKEE (reference sequence). In DNA, the CDR3 is TGTGCCAGCTCACGGGTTGAGATAACTGAAGCTTTCTTT. Residues: CASSRVEITEAFF.

A single count supports this clone. This chain connects TRBV28 to TRBJ2-7, with D possibly being TRBD1 (5 bases). V lost 6 bases, J lost 5 bases, and 23 bases lay in between. The V gene's germline CDR1 is MDHEN and CDR2 SYDVKM. This CDR3 has 16 amino acids. The CDR3, as DNA: TGTGCCAGCAGCACCCCTAGACAGAGCAGCCTAGACGAGCAGTACTTC. Encoded protein: CASSTPRQSSLDEQYF.

The chain joins TRBV10-1 to TRBJ1-5; 11 nucleotides match TRBD1. V was pared by 7 bases and J by 0 bases, with 5 bases of the junction left unmatched. The CDR3 extends over 16 amino acids. Looked up from germline, CDR1 is WNHNN and CDR2 is SYGVQD (reference sequence). In DNA, the CDR3 is TGCGCCAGCACTGGACAGGGGGCGTATAGCAATCAGCCCCAGCATTTT. The encoded protein is CASTGQGAYSNQPQHF.

The genes are TRBV20-1 and TRBJ1-1, with unresolved D. Per germline, CDR1 DFQATT and CDR2 SNEGSKA (reference sequence). The CDR3 is 11 amino acids. The CDR3 loop is CTPVPNTEAFF. CDR3 in DNA: TGCACCCCCGTTCCGAACACTGAAGCTTTCTTT.

The V gene is TRBV11-3, the J gene TRBJ2-2; the D gene could be TRBD1 or TRBD2 (6 bases each). V lost 5 bases and J lost 7, with 11 bases in between. The CDR3 spans 13 residues. Germline V gene sequence: CDR1 SGHNT, CDR2 YENEEA. As DNA, the CDR3 is TGTGCCAGCAGCCTAGGGGGGCGCGGGGAGCTGTTTTTT. Its translation: CASSLGGRGELFF.

The V gene is TRBV10-3, the J gene TRBJ2-3; D call uncertain. The CDR3 spans 12 residues. Between the trimmed V and J ends, which lost 6 bases and 0 bases, there was a span of 4 bases. Germline-derived CDR1 and CDR2 are ENHRY and SYGVKD. The CDR3 bases are TGTGCCATCAGCCGTAGCACAGATACGCAGTATTTT. Translation gives CAISRSTDTQYF.

This chain joins TRBV10-3 and TRBJ2-7, with 7 positions matching TRBD1. The CDR3 length is 14 residues. V shed 6 bases, J shed 2 bases, and the junction held 7 bases outside the gene matches. Germline V CDR1 and CDR2: ENHRY, SYGVKD. Written as DNA, the CDR3 is TGTGCCATCAGGTCGACAGGGCTCCCCTACGAGCAGTACTTC. Translation: CAIRSTGLPYEQYF.

J is TRBJ1-1 and V is TRBV7-9, with 7 positions matching TRBD1. Germline CDR1 SEHNR, CDR2 FQNEAQ (reference sequence). The CDR3 totals 15 residues. V lost 4 bases, J lost 1 base, and 6 bases stayed unmatched. The CDR3 DNA reads as TGTGCCAGCAGCTCCACAGGGGTACGGAACACTGAAGCTTTCTTT. This gives the protein CASSSTGVRNTEAFF.

The CDR3 sequence is CASSSIPRDRVSGYTF. The CDR3 nucleotides are TGTGCCAGCAGTTCAATACCCCGGGACAGGGTCTCCGGCTACACCTTC. The rearrangement uses TRBV27 and TRBJ1-2, with 9 nucleotides matching TRBD1. Germline values: CDR1 MNHEY, CDR2 SMNVEV (reference sequence). This CDR3 has 16 residues. J lost 8 bases, V lost 4 bases, and 14 bases had no gene match.

CDR3 DNA: TGTGCCAGCAGCCCTACTATAGCGAGCCAAGCCAAAAACATTCAGTACTTC. Amino acid sequence: CASSPTIASQAKNIQYF. The J gene is TRBJ2-4, the V gene TRBV9; TRBD2 is a possible D gene (5 bases). Germline V CDR1 and CDR2: SGDLS, YYNGEE. With 4 bases removed from V and 0 bases from J, the gap between germline ends came to 17 bases. The CDR3 covers 17 residues.

J is TRBJ2-7 and V is TRBV30, with 7 bases that match TRBD1. Germline loops: CDR1 GTSNPN, CDR2 SVGIG (reference sequence). Trimming cost V 2 bases and J 4 bases; bases outside gene matches: 5. The CDR3 has 13 residues. This CDR3 reads CAWSYRGRYEQYF. CDR3 DNA sequence: TGTGCCTGGAGTTACAGGGGACGTTACGAGCAGTACTTC.

The chain uses TRBV9 and TRBJ2-5, with D perhaps TRBD1 (6 bases). From germline, CDR1 is SGDLS and CDR2 YYNGEE. The CDR3 spans 14 residues. V was shortened by 1 base and J by 6 bases, with 13 bases between the two germline ends. CDR3 nucleotides: TGTGCCAGCAGCGTATTGTCAGGGGAAAAGACCCAGTACTTC. Translated: CASSVLSGEKTQYF.

Here the CDR3 DNA reads TGTGCCAGCAGCCCGGGCGGTAGCGGGAGAGATACGCAGTATTTT. Protein: CASSPGGSGRDTQYF. The J gene is TRBJ2-3, the V gene TRBV5-5, with 9 bases identical to TRBD2. Germline CDR1 and CDR2: SGHKS and YYEKEE (reference sequence). The CDR3 extends over 15 amino acids. Trimming at V came to 4 bases and at J to 5 bases, leaving 8 bases not matched to a gene.

This clone showed up just a few times. The chain has TRBV2 and TRBJ1-1; D is possibly TRBD1 (6 bases). The CDR3 is 14 residues long. The germline V gene encodes CDR1 SNHLY and CDR2 FYNNEI. Trimming took off 3 bases at V and 3 bases at J, with 11 bases between the two ends. The CDR3 reads CASSEGARDTEAFF. The CDR3 DNA follows: TGTGCCAGCAGTGAGGGGGCGCGGGACACTGAAGCTTTCTTT. Together with reference TRBV2 and TRBJ1-1, the CDR3 gives the full variable domain: EPEVTQTPSHQVTQMGQEVILRCVPISNHLYFYWYRQILGQKVEFLVSFYNNEISEKSEIFDDQFSVERPDGSNFTLKIRSTKLEDSAMYFCASSEGARDTEAFFGQGTRLTVV.